This is a list of T cell receptor beta chains from one sample in a study of cytomegalovirus exposure and HLA in healthy donors. Clones were sequenced by immunoSEQ multiplex PCR, and TCRdb holds only the in-frame ones, with some missing. The sample yields around 150,000 clones, around 63% seen once. The sequenced sample was PBMCs. Receptors were obtained from a woman younger than 30 in good health and CMV-seropositive. Each CDR3 is given with its conserved first and last residue. The D gene is left open where the match is weak. Clone sizes are given selectively: once, few, many, or a class where the clone is expanded.

d_call	v_call	j_call	clone_size	cdr3_aa	cdr3_nt
NA	TRBV2	TRBJ2-5	NA	CASSVTSRETQYF	TGTGCCAGCAGTGTAACTAGCAGGGAGACCCAGTACTTC
TRBD2	TRBV5-3	TRBJ2-3	NA	CARSSTTSGGPHTDTQYF	TGTGCCAGAAGCTCAACGACTAGCGGGGGGCCTCACACAGATACGCAGTATTTT
TRBD2	TRBV9	TRBJ2-2	NA	CASSGAGEFTGELFF	TGTGCCAGCAGCGGAGCGGGAGAGTTCACCGGGGAGCTGTTTTTT
NA	TRBV28	TRBJ1-2	once	CASSLTDYGYTF	TGTGCCAGCAGTTTAACAGACTATGGCTACACCTTC
NA	TRBV28	TRBJ2-7	NA	CASSLGRGGSYEQYF	TGTGCCAGCAGTTTAGGTAGGGGGGGGTCCTACGAGCAGTACTTC
TRBD2	TRBV27	TRBJ2-1	NA	CASSSLREGNEQFF	TGTGCCAGCAGTTCTTTGCGGGAGGGTAATGAGCAGTTCTTC
NA	TRBV6-1	TRBJ1-1	few	CASSEGQMNTEAFF	TGTGCCAGCAGTGAAGGTCAGATGAACACTGAAGCTTTCTTT
NA	TRBV5-5	TRBJ1-2	NA	CASSPGGGAMNYGYTF	TGTGCCAGCAGCCCGGGGGGTGGGGCGATGAACTATGGCTACACCTTC
TRBD1	TRBV7-6	TRBJ2-1	NA	CASSLAMGQGAGSEQFF	TGTGCCAGCAGCTTAGCCATGGGGCAGGGGGCGGGCAGTGAGCAGTTCTTC
NA	TRBV7-9	TRBJ1-3	NA	CASSEGVSGNTIYF	TGTGCCAGCAGCGAAGGGGTCTCTGGAAACACCATATATTTT
TRBD1	TRBV6-5	TRBJ1-6	few	CASNPTGSHNSPLHF	TGTGCCAGCAACCCGACAGGGTCACATAATTCCCCCCTCCACTTT
NA	TRBV7-3	TRBJ2-3	NA	CASSFGGGTDTQYF	TGTGCCAGCAGCTTTGGCGGGGGCACAGATACGCAGTATTTT
TRBD1	TRBV5-1	TRBJ2-7	NA	CASKPDRGSSEQYF	TGCGCCAGCAAACCCGACAGGGGATCGTCCGAGCAGTACTTC
NA	TRBV6-1	TRBJ2-7	NA	CASTLGLQAYEQYF	TGTGCCAGCACCCTGGGACTCCAGGCCTACGAGCAGTACTTC
NA	TRBV19	TRBJ2-3	NA	CASSFEAIMGTTQYF	TGTGCCAGTAGTTTTGAGGCAATAATGGGTACTACGCAGTATTTT
NA	TRBV11-2	TRBJ1-2	NA	CASSSDRDGANYGYTF	TGTGCCAGCAGCTCAGACCGAGACGGGGCTAACTATGGCTACACCTTC
TRBD2	TRBV27	TRBJ2-1	few	CASSFPNFGRANASYNEQFF	TGTGCCAGCAGTTTTCCCAATTTCGGGAGGGCGAACGCGTCCTACAATGAGCAGTTCTTC
NA	TRBV28	TRBJ1-1	NA	CASSSAGTLHEAFF	TGTGCCAGCAGTTCAGCAGGGACACTGCATGAAGCTTTCTTT
TRBD1	TRBV5-4	TRBJ1-6	NA	CASSSKQGANNSPLHF	TGTGCCAGCAGCTCGAAACAGGGGGCAAATAATTCACCCCTCCACTTT
TRBD1	TRBV6-6	TRBJ1-2	NA	CASSYSFEGGHGYTF	TGTGCCAGCAGTTACTCGTTCGAAGGGGGCCATGGCTACACCTTC
TRBD1	TRBV28	TRBJ2-5	few	CASSFGQGRETQYF	TGTGCCAGCAGTTTCGGACAGGGTCGTGAGACCCAGTACTTC
TRBD1	TRBV2	TRBJ2-7	NA	CASSYSGQAPHEQYF	TGTGCCAGCAGTTACTCGGGACAGGCGCCCCACGAGCAGTACTTC